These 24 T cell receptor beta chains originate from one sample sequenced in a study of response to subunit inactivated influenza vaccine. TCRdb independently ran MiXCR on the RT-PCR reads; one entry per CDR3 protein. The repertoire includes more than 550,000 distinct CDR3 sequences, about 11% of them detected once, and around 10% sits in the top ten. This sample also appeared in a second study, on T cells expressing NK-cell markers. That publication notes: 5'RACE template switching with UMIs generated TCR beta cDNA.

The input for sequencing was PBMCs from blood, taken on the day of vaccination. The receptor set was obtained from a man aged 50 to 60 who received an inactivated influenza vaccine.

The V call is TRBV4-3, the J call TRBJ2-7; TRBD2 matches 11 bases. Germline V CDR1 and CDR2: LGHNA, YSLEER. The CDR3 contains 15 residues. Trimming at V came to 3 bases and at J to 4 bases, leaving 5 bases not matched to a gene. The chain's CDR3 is CASSHHSGGAYEQYF. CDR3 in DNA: TGCGCCAGCAGCCATCATAGCGGGGGGGCATACGAGCAGTACTTC.

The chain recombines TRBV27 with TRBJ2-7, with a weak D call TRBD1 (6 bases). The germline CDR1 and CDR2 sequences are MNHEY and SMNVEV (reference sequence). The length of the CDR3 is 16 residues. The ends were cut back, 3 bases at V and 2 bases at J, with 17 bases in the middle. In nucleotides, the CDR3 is TGTGCCAGCAGTTTTCTTACAGGGTTGGGTCCCTACGAGCAGTACTTC. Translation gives CASSFLTGLGPYEQYF.

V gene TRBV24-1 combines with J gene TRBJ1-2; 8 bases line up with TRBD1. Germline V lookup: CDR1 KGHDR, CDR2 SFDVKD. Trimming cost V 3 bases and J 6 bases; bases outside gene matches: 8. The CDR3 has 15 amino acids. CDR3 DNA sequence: TGTGCCACCAGTGATGGCACCCGGACAGGGAATGGCTACACCTTC. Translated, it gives CATSDGTRTGNGYTF.

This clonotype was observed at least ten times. The CDR3 loop reads CASSLQWDTQYF. DNA of the CDR3: TGTGCCAGCAGTCTACAGTGGGATACGCAGTATTTT. The rearrangement links TRBV12-3 or TRBV12-4 to TRBJ2-3; D ambiguous. This CDR3 comprises 12 residues. Trimming took 5 bases from V and 6 from J, leaving 9 bases between them.

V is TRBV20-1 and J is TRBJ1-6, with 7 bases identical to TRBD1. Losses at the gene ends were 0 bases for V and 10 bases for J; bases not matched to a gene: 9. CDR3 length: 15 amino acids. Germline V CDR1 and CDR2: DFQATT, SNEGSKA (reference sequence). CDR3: CSARDFRQGGSPLHF. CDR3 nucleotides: TGCAGTGCTAGAGATTTTCGACAGGGAGGATCACCCCTCCACTTT.

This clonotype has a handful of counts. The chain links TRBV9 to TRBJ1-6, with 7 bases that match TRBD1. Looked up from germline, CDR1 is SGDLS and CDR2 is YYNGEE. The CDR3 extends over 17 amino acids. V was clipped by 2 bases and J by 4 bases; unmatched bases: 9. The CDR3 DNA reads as TGTGCCAGCAGCGTTAGAAGAGGGGGACAGTATAATTCACCCCTCCACTTT. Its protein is CASSVRRGGQYNSPLHF.

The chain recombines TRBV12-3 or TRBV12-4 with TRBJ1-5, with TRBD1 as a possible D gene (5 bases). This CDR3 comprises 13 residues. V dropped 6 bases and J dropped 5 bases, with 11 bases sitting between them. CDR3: CASSQGQDQPQHF. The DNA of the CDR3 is TGTGCCAGCAGCCAAGGACAAGATCAGCCCCAGCATTTT.

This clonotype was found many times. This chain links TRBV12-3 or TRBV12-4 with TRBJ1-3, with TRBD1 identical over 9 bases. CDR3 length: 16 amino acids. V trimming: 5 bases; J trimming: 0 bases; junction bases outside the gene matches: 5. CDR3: CASSPGQGSSGNTIYF. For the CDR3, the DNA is TGTGCCAGCAGTCCGGGACAGGGAAGCTCTGGAAACACCATATATTTT.

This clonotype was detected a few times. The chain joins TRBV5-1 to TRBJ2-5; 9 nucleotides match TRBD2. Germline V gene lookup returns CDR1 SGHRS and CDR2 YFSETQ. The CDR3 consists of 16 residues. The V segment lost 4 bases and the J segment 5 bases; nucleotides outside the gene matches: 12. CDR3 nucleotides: TGCGCCAGCAGCCTACAGGGGACTAGCCACCGGGAGACCCAGTACTTC. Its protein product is CASSLQGTSHRETQYF. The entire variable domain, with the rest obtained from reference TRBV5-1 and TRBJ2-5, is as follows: KAGVTQTPRYLIKTRGQQVTLSCSPISGHRSVSWYQQTPGQGLQFLFEYFSETQRNKGNFPGRFSGRQFSNSRSEMNVSTLELGDSALYLCASSLQGTSHRETQYFGPGTRLLVL.

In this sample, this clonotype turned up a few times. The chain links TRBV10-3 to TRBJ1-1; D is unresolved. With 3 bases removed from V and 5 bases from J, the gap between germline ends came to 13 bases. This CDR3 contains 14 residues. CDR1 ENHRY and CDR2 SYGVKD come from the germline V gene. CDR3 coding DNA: TGTGCCATCAGTGACGAGAGGAGTAATACTGAAGCTTTCTTT. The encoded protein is CAISDERSNTEAFF.

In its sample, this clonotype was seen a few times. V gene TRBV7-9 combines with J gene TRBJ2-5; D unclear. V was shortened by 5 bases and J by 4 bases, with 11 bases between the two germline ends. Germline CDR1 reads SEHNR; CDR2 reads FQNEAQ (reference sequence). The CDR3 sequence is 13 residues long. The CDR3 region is CASSNVVAETQYF. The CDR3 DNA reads TGTGCCAGCAGCAACGTGGTAGCAGAGACCCAGTACTTC.

DNA for the CDR3: TGTGCCAGCAGCTTAGCGCCAGAGAGAATAGCCAAAAACATTCAGTACTTC. Translation gives CASSLAPERIAKNIQYF. V and J are TRBV7-2 and TRBJ2-4; no definite D call. V was clipped by 0 bases and J by 0 bases, with 12 bases between them. Germline V CDR1 and CDR2: SGHTA, FQGNSA. CDR3 size: 17 residues.

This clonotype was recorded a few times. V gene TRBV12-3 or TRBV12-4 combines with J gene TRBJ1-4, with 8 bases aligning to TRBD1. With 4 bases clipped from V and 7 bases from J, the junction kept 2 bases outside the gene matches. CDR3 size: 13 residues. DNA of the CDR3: TGTGCCAGCAGTTCACAGGGGGGTGAAAAACTGTTTTTT. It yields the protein CASSSQGGEKLFF.

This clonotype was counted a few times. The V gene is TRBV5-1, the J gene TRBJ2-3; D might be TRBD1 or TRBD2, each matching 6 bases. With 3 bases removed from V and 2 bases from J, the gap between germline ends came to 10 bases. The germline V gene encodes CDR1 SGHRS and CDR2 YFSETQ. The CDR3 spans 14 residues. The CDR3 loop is CASSSRGLTDTQYF. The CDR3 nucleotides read TGCGCCAGCAGCTCCAGGGGACTCACAGATACGCAGTATTTT. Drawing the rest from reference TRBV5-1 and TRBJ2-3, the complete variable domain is KAGVTQTPRYLIKTRGQQVTLSCSPISGHRSVSWYQQTPGQGLQFLFEYFSETQRNKGNFPGRFSGRQFSNSRSEMNVSTLELGDSALYLCASSSRGLTDTQYFGPGTRLTVL.

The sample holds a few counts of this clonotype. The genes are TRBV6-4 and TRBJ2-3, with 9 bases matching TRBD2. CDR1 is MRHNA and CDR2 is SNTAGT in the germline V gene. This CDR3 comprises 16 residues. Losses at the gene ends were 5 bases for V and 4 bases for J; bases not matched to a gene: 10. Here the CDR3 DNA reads TGTGCCAGCAGTCGGGCTAGCGGGACGGGTGCAGATACGCAGTATTTT. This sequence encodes CASSRASGTGADTQYF.

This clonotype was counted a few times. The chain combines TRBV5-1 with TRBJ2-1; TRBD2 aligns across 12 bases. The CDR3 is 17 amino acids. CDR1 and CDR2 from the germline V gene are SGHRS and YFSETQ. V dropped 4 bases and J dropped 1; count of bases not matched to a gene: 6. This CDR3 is CASSLWTSGESYNEQFF. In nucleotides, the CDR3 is TGCGCCAGCAGCCTTTGGACTAGCGGGGAATCCTACAATGAGCAGTTCTTC.

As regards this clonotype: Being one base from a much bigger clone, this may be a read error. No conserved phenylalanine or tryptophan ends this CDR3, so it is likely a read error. In DNA form, the CDR3 reads TGTGCCAGCTCTGGAGACAGGGGCCTAAAAGAGACCCAGTACCTC. Translating gives CASSGDRGLKETQYL. The chain has TRBV12-3 or TRBV12-4 and TRBJ2-5; TRBD1 matches 8 bases. V shed 8 bases and J 3 bases; nucleotides not matched to a gene: 11. The CDR3 is 15 residues long.

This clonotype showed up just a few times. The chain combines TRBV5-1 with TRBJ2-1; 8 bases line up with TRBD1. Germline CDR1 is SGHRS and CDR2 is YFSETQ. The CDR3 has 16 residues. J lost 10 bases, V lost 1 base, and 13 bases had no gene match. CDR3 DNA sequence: TGCGCCAGCAGCTTGAGCCCCGGGACAGGACTGGGAGAGCAGTTCTTC. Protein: CASSLSPGTGLGEQFF. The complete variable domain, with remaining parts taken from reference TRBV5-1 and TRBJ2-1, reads KAGVTQTPRYLIKTRGQQVTLSCSPISGHRSVSWYQQTPGQGLQFLFEYFSETQRNKGNFPGRFSGRQFSNSRSEMNVSTLELGDSALYLCASSLSPGTGLGEQFFGPGTRLTVL.

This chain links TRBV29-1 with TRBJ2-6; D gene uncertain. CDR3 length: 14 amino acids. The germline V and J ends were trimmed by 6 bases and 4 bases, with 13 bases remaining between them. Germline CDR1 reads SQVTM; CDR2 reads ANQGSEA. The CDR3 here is CSVLPVGGANVLTF. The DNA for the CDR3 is TGCAGCGTCCTACCCGTTGGAGGGGCCAACGTCCTGACTTTC. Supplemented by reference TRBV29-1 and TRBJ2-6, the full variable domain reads SAVISQKPSRDICQRGTSLTIQCQVDSQVTMMFWYRQQPGQSLTLIATANQGSEATYESGFVIDKFPISRPNLTFSTLTVSNMSPEDSSIYLCSVLPVGGANVLTFGAGSRLTVL.

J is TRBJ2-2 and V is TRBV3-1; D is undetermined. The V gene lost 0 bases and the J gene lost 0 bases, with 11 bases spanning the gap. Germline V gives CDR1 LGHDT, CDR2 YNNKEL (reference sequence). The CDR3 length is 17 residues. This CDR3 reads CASSQDPTNPNTGELFF. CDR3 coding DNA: TGTGCCAGCAGCCAAGACCCGACAAACCCGAACACCGGGGAGCTGTTTTTT.

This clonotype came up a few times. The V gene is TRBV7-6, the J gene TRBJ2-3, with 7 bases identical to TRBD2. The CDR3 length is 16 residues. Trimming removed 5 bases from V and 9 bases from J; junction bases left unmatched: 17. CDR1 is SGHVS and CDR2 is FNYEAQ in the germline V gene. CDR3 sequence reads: CASSGSSGLSGGTQYF. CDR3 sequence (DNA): TGTGCCAGCAGCGGCTCTAGCGGCCTTAGCGGAGGGACGCAGTATTTT.

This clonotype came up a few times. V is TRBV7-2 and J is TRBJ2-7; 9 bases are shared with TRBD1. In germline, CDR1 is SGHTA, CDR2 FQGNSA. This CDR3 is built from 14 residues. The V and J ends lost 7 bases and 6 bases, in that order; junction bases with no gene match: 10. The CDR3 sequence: CASTPDRGISEQYF. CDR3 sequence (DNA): TGTGCCAGCACCCCGGACAGGGGTATCTCCGAGCAGTACTTC.

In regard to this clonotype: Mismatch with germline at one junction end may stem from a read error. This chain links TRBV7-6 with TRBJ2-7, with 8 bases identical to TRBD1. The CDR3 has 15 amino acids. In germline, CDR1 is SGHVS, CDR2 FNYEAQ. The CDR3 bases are TGTGCCAGCAGCTTATTCGGGGGACAGGAATACGAGCATTACTTC. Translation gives CASSLFGGQEYEHYF.

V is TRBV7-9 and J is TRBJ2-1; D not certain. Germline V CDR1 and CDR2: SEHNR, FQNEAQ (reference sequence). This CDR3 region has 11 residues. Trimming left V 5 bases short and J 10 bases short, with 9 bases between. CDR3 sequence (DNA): TGTGCCAGCAGCCCCAACGACGAGCAGTTCTTC. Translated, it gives CASSPNDEQFF. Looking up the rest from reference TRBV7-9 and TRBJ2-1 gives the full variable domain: DTGVSQNPRHKITKRGQNVTFRCDPISEHNRLYWYRQTLGQGPEFLTYFQNEAQLEKSRLLSDRFSAERPKGSFSTLEIQRTEQGDSAMYLCASSPNDEQFFGPGTRLTVL.